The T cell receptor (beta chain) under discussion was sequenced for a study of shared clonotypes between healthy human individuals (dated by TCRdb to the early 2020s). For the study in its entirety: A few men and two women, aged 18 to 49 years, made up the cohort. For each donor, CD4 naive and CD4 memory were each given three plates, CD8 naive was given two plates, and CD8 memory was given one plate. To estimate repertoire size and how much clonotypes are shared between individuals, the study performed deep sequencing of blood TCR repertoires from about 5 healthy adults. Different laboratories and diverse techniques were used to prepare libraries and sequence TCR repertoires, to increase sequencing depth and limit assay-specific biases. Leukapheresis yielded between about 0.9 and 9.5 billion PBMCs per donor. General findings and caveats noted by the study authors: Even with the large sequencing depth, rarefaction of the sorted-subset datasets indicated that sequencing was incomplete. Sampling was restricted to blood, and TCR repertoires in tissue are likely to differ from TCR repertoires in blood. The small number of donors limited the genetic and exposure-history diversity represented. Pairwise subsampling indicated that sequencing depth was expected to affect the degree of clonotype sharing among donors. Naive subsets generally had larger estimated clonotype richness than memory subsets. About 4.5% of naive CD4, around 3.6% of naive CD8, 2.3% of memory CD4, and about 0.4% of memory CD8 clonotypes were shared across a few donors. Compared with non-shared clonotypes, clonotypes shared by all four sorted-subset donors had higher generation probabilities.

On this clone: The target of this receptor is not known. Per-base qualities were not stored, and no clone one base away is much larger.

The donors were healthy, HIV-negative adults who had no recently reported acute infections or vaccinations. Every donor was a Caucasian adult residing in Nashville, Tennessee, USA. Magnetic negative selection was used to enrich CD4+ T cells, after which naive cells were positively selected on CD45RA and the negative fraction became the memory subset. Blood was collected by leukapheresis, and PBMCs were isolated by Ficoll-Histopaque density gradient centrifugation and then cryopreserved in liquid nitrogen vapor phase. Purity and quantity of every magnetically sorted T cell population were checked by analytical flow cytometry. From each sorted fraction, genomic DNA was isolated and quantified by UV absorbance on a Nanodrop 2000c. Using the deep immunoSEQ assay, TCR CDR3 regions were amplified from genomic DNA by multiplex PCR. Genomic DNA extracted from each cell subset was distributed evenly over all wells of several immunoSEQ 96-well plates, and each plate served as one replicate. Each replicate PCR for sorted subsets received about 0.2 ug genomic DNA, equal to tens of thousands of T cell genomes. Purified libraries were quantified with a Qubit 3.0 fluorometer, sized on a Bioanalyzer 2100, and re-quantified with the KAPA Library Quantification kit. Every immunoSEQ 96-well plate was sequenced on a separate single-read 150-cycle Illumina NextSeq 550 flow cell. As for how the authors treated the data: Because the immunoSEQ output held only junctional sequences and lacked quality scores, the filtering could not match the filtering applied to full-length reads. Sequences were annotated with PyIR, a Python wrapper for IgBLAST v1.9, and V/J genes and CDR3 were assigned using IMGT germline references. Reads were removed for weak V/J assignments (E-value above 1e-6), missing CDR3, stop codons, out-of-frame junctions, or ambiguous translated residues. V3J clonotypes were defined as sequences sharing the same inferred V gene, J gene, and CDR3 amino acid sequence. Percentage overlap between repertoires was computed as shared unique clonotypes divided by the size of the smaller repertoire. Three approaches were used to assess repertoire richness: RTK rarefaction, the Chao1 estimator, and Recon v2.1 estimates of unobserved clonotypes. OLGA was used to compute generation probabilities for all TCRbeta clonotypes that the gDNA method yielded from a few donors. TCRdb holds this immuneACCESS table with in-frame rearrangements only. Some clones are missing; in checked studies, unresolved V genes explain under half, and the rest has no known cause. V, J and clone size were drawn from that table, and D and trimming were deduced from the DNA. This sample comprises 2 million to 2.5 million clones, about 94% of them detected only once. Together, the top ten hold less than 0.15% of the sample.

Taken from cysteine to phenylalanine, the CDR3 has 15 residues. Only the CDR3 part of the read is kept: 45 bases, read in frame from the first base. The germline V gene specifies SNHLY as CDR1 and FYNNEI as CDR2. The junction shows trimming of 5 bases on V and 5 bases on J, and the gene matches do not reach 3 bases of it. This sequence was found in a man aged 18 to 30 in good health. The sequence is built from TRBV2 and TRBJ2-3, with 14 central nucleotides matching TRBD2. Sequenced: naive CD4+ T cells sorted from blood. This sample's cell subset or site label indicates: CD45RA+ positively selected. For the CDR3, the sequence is CASSRLAGGEDTQYF. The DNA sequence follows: TGTGCCAGCAGTAGACTAGCGGGAGGGGAAGATACGCAGTATTTT.